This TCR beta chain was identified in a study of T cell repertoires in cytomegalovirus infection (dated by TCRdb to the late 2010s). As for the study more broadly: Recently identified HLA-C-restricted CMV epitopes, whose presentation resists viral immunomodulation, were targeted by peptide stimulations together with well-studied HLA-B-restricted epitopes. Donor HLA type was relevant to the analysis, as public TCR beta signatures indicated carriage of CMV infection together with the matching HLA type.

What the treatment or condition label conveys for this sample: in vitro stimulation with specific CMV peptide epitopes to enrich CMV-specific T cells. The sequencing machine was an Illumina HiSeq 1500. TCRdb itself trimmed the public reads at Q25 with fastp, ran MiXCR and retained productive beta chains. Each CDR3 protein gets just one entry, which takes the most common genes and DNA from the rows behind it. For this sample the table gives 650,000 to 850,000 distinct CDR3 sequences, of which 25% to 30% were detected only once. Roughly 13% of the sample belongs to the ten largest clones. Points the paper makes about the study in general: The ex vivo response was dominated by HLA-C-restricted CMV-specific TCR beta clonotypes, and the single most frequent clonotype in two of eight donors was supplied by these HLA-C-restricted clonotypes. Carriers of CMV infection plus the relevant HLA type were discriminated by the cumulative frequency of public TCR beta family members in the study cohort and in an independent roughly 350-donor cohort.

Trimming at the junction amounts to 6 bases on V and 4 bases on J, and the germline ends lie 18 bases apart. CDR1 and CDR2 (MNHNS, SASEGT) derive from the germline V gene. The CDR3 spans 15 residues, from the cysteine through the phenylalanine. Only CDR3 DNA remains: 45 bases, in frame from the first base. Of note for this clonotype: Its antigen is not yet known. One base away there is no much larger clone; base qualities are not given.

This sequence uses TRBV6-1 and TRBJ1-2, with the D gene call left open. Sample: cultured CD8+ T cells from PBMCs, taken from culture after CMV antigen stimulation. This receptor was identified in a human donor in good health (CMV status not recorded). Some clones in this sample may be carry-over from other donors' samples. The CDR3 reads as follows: CASRSELRSPYGYTF. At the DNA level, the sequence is TGTGCCAGCAGATCGGAGCTAAGGTCTCCCTATGGCTACACCTTC.